The sequence of this T cell receptor beta chain was determined in a study of T cells in Graves' hyperthyroidism and ophthalmopathy. Authors of the study amplified TCR beta CDR3 regions from RNA transcripts. The HTBI set primed first-round TCR CDR3 RT-PCR. TCRdb re-analysed the multiplex PCR reads in MiXCR, keeping a single row per CDR3 protein. The table has under 800,000 distinct CDR3 sequences, 11% to 15% seen once. Sequenced material: blood. The sequence came from a woman younger than 35 with Graves' hyperthyroidism.

For the CDR3, the DNA is TGTGCCAGCAGTTACGGAGGGGGGGGGAGCAATCAGCCCCAGCATTTT. Protein sequence: CASSYGGGGSNQPQHF. This chain links TRBV6-9 with TRBJ1-5; weak D call: TRBD1 (6 bases). The germline gives CDR1 MNHGY, CDR2 SVAAGI. The CDR3 totals 16 residues. Trimming cost V 3 bases and J 1 base, with 13 bases left between them.